These T cell receptor beta chains were read from a single sample in a study of Ad26.COV2.S vaccination and SARS-CoV-2 variants. Sequencing used immunoSEQ multiplex PCR; TCRdb keeps in-frame clones, though not all of them. The sample contains approximately 140,000 clones, 86% of which appear only once. Here the sequenced sample was peripheral blood, taken after recovery from COVID-19. Every receptor here comes from a human donor who had recovered from COVID-19. CDR3s leave out the opening cysteine and the closing phenylalanine or tryptophan. Fields, in order: CDR3 protein, V gene, clone size, CDR3 length. Part of the rows lack a size; the others show once, few, many or a class for expanded clones.

cdr3_aa: ASSLNQPSGNTIY
v_call: TRBV11-2
clone_size: NA
cdr3_length: 13

cdr3_aa: ASSLETGVNTEAF
v_call: TRBV7-2
clone_size: NA
cdr3_length: 13

cdr3_aa: ASSLPGQGIREQY
v_call: TRBV7-9
clone_size: NA
cdr3_length: 13

cdr3_aa: ASSLQGGTEAF
v_call: TRBV4-1
clone_size: NA
cdr3_length: 11

cdr3_aa: ASSLGPPGYT
v_call: TRBV28
clone_size: NA
cdr3_length: 10

cdr3_aa: ASSAGSQLNTDTQY
v_call: TRBV5-1
clone_size: NA
cdr3_length: 14

cdr3_aa: ASSFEGARNTEAF
v_call: TRBV13
clone_size: NA
cdr3_length: 13

cdr3_aa: ASSSGRTLNEKLF
v_call: TRBV7-2
clone_size: NA
cdr3_length: 13

cdr3_aa: ASSSQYGGQAF
v_call: TRBV7-9
clone_size: NA
cdr3_length: 11

cdr3_aa: ASSLEWVEGTEAF
v_call: TRBV11-2
clone_size: NA
cdr3_length: 13

cdr3_aa: ASSLSGGTDTQY
v_call: TRBV5-1
clone_size: once
cdr3_length: 12

cdr3_aa: ASRPFWTSGGAGEQF
v_call: TRBV7-2
clone_size: NA
cdr3_length: 15

cdr3_aa: ASSLDGGAVQTQY
v_call: TRBV7-2
clone_size: NA
cdr3_length: 13

cdr3_aa: ASSNPGLLSYNEQF
v_call: TRBV27
clone_size: few
cdr3_length: 14

cdr3_aa: ASAADKGRGELF
v_call: TRBV2
clone_size: once
cdr3_length: 12

cdr3_aa: ATSDPGGAGEKLF
v_call: TRBV24-1
clone_size: NA
cdr3_length: 13

cdr3_aa: ATSDPGQGIWAQY
v_call: TRBV24-1
clone_size: NA
cdr3_length: 13

cdr3_aa: ASSLFTESGNTIY
v_call: TRBV7-2
clone_size: NA
cdr3_length: 13

cdr3_aa: ASSSTGIRYGYT
v_call: TRBV11-2
clone_size: NA
cdr3_length: 12

cdr3_aa: ASSRHRGLINTEAF
v_call: TRBV4-3
clone_size: NA
cdr3_length: 14

cdr3_aa: ASSHSFGEQF
v_call: TRBV4-1
clone_size: NA
cdr3_length: 10

cdr3_aa: ASSPLPLGRSGWNEQF
v_call: TRBV7-6
clone_size: NA
cdr3_length: 16

cdr3_aa: ASSLNWLEQF
v_call: TRBV7-2
clone_size: NA
cdr3_length: 10

cdr3_aa: SVKAGNTEAF
v_call: TRBV29-1
clone_size: NA
cdr3_length: 10

cdr3_aa: ASSPPGQGSYEQY
v_call: TRBV28
clone_size: NA
cdr3_length: 13

cdr3_aa: ATSGEGGEREQF
v_call: TRBV24-1
clone_size: few
cdr3_length: 12

cdr3_aa: ASSSSDPGTEAF
v_call: TRBV28
clone_size: NA
cdr3_length: 12

cdr3_aa: ASSFLSGGPYEQY
v_call: TRBV5-4
clone_size: NA
cdr3_length: 13

cdr3_aa: ASSPPSQRPGEQY
v_call: TRBV18
clone_size: few
cdr3_length: 13

cdr3_aa: ASGLVDTQRGYT
v_call: TRBV12-5
clone_size: NA
cdr3_length: 12

cdr3_aa: AWSLKGRYYGYT
v_call: TRBV30
clone_size: once
cdr3_length: 12

cdr3_aa: ASSWAGAEQY
v_call: TRBV11-3
clone_size: NA
cdr3_length: 10

cdr3_aa: ASSPTGAFNTGELF
v_call: TRBV19
clone_size: NA
cdr3_length: 14

cdr3_aa: ASSLPETYEQY
v_call: TRBV7-8
clone_size: NA
cdr3_length: 11

cdr3_aa: AWSDLTGENEKLF
v_call: TRBV30
clone_size: NA
cdr3_length: 13

cdr3_aa: ASSLGTSNYGYT
v_call: TRBV7-2
clone_size: NA
cdr3_length: 12

cdr3_aa: ASSQDVEFPVGELF
v_call: TRBV4-3
clone_size: NA
cdr3_length: 14

cdr3_aa: ASSPDTWNTEAF
v_call: TRBV6-6
clone_size: NA
cdr3_length: 12

cdr3_aa: ASSEGRKNTEAF
v_call: TRBV9
clone_size: NA
cdr3_length: 12

cdr3_aa: SVAIYTEAF
v_call: TRBV29-1
clone_size: NA
cdr3_length: 9